The T cell receptor (beta chain) under discussion was sequenced for a study of CD8 T cells in Susac syndrome. In the case of this clonotype: Its antigen is not identified.

Study outcomes and limitations: The study conceded that relatively few individuals underwent its TCR sequencing and HLA analysis.

The multiple sclerosis controls were treatment-naive patients with relapsing-remitting disease that was stable or active. Random hexamers served to reverse transcribe roughly 0.45 to 1 ug RNA. An immunoSEQ multiplex PCR generated amplified TCR beta CDR3 products spanning 54 Vbeta and 13 Jbeta. TCRdb fed the immunoSEQ multiplex PCR reads into MiXCR, producing one record per CDR3 protein. The data show some 300,000 distinct CDR3 sequences, about 88% seen once. The CDR3 runs to 17 residues. V dropped 4 bases and J dropped 0; count of bases not matched to a gene: 9. Germline loops: CDR1 LNHNV, CDR2 YYDKDF (reference sequence).

J is TRBJ1-3 and V is TRBV15, with TRBD1 identical over 7 bases. Sample: CD8+ T cells from PBMCs. The origin of this receptor is a human donor with multiple sclerosis. The CDR3 DNA follows: TGTGCCACCAGCACACAGGGGTTTCCTATCTCTGGAAACACCATATATTTT. It yields the protein CATSTQGFPISGNTIYF.